Included here is one TCR beta chain sequence, with context. This CDR3 is built from 16 residues. Germline CDR1 reads KGHSH; CDR2 reads LQKENI. Trimming at V came to 2 bases and at J to 7 bases, leaving 7 bases not matched to a gene. One entry per CDR3 protein results from TCRdb running MiXCR on the RT-PCR reads. The data show about 680,000 distinct CDR3 sequences, 14% seen once. The V gene is TRBV18, the J gene TRBJ2-7; 14 bases match TRBD2. Source material: memory CD4+ T cells from blood. This receptor was obtained from a female donor in good health, serving as a healthy control. The CDR3 bases are TGTGCCAGCTCACCAGGAGGGACTAGCGGGAGTCGAGAGCAGTACTTC. Translating gives CASSPGGTSGSREQYF.